The T cell receptor beta chain under discussion was sequenced for a study of cytomegalovirus exposure and HLA in healthy donors. Turning to the study itself: Around 200 million T cells yielded 117 million unique TCR beta sequences, as an earlier analysis found. General study findings and limits: Cytomegalovirus-associated TCR beta chains were listed, numbering roughly 150. Some V segments, TRBV6-2 and TRBV6-3 among them, were indistinguishable and were therefore excluded.

This clone has a handful of counts. Its specificity is not known. This CDR3 spans 15 amino acids. CDR1 and CDR2 (germline): MRHNA, SNTAGT. V trimming: 3 bases; J trimming: 5 bases; junction bases outside the gene matches: 4. It was with 60 Vbeta and 13 Jbeta primers that the PCR ran. Method: immunoSEQ multiplex PCR; TCRdb's copy keeps in-frame clones and lacks some. The sample comprises more than 85,000 clones, approximately 80% of which are singletons, and roughly 1.2% rests with the top ten. This clonotype was sampled from a woman between 18 and 29 years old in good health and CMV-seronegative. Sequencing was performed on PBMCs. The J gene is TRBJ2-1, the V gene TRBV6-4; 10 nucleotides line up with TRBD1. The CDR3 sequence is CASSEADRGNNEQFF. The DNA of the CDR3 is TGTGCCAGCAGTGAAGCGGACAGGGGGAACAATGAGCAGTTCTTC.